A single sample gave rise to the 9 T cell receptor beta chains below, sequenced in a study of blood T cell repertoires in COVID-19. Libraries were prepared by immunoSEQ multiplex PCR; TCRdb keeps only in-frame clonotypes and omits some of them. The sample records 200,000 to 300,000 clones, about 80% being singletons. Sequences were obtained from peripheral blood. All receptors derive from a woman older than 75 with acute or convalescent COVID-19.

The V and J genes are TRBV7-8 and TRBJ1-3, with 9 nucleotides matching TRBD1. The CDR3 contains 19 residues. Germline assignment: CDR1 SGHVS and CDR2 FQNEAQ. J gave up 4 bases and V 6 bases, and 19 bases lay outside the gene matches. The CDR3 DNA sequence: TGTGCCAGCAGTTCATTAGGGACAGGGCATAGGTTTACCGGAAACACCATATATTTT. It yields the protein CASSSLGTGHRFTGNTIYF.

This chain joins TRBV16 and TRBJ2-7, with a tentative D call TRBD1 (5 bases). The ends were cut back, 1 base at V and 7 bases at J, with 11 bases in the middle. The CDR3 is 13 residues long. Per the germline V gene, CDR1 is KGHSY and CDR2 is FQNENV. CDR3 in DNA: TGTGCCAGCAGCCAATGGGGCTTGGGGGAGCAGTACTTC. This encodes CASSQWGLGEQYF.

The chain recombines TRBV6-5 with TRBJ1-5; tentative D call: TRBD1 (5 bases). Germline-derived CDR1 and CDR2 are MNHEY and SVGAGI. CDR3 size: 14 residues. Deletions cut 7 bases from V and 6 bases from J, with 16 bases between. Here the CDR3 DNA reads TGTGCCAGCAATCCAGCCGGGAGGGGTCAGCCCCAGCATTTT. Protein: CASNPAGRGQPQHF.

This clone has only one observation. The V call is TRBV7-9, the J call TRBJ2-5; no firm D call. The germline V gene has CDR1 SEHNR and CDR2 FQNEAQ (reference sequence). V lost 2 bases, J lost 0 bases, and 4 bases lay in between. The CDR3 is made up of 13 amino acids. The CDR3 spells CASSLLDQETQYF. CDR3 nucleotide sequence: TGTGCCAGCAGCTTATTAGACCAAGAGACCCAGTACTTC.

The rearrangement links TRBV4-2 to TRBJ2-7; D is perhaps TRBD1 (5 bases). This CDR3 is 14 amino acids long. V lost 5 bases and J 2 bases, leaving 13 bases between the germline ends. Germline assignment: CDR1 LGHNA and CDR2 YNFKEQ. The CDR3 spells CASSFQDRAYEQYF. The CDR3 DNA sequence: TGTGCCAGCAGCTTTCAAGACAGAGCCTACGAGCAGTACTTC.

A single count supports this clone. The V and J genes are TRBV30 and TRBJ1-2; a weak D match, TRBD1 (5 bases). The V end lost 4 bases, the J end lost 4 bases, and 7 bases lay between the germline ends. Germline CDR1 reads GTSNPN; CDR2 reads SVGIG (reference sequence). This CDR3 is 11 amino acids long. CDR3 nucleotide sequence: TGTGCCTGGACGGACACCTATGGCTACACCTTC. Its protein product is CAWTDTYGYTF.

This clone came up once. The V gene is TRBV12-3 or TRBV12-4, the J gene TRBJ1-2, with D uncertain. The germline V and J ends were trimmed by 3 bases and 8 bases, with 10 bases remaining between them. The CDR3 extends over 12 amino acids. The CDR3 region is CASSFSRKGYTF. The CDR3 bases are TGTGCCAGCAGTTTTTCCAGGAAAGGCTACACCTTC.

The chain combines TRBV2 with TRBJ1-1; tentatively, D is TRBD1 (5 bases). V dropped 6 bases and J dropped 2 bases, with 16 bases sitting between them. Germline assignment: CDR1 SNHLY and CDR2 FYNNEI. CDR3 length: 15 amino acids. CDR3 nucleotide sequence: TGTGCCAGCAGGAACCCAGGGTCTGCTAACACTGAAGCTTTCTTT. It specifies CASRNPGSANTEAFF. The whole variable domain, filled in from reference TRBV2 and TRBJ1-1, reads EPEVTQTPSHQVTQMGQEVILRCVPISNHLYFYWYRQILGQKVEFLVSFYNNEISEKSEIFDDQFSVERPDGSNFTLKIRSTKLEDSAMYFCASRNPGSANTEAFFGQGTRLTVV.

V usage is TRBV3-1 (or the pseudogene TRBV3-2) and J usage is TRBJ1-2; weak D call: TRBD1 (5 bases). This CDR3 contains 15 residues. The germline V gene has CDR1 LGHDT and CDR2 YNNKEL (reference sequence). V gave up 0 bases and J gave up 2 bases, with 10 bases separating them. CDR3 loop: CASSQDPGKNYGYTF. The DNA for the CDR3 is TGTGCCAGCAGCCAAGATCCAGGGAAAAACTATGGCTACACCTTC.